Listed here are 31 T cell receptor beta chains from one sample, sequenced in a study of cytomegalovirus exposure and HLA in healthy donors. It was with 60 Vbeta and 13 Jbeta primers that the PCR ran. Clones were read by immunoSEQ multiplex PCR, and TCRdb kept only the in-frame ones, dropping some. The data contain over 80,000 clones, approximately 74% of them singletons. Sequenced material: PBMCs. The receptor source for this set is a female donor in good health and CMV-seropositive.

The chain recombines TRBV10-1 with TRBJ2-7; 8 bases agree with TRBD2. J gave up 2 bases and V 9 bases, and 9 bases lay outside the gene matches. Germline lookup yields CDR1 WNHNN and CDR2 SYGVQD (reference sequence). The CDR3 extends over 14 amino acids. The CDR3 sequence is CARNKRESPYEQYF. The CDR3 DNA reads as TGCGCCAGGAACAAGCGGGAGTCCCCCTACGAGCAGTACTTC.

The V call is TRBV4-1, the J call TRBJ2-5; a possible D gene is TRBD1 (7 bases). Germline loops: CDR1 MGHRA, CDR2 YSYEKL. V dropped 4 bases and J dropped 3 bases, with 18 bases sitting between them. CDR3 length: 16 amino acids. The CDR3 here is CASSRAQGPGEETQYF. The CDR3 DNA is TGCGCCAGCAGCCGCGCACAGGGGCCGGGAGAAGAGACCCAGTACTTC.

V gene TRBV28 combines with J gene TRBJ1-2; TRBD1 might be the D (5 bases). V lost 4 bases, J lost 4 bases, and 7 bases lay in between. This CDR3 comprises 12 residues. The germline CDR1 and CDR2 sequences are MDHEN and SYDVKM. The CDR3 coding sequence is TGTGCCAGCAGTTCCAGGGTCTATGGCTACACCTTC. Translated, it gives CASSSRVYGYTF.

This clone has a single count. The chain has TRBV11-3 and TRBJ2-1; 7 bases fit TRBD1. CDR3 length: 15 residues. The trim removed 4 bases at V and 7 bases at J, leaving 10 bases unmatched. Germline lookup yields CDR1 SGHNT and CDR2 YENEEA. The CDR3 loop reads CASSSYGTGDNEQFF. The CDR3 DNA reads TGTGCCAGCAGCTCATACGGAACAGGGGATAATGAGCAGTTCTTC.

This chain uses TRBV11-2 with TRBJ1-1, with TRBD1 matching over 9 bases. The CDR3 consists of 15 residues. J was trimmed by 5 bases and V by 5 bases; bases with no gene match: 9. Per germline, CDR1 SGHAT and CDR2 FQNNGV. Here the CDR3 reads CASSVNRGRRTEAFF. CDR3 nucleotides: TGTGCCAGCAGCGTCAACAGGGGGCGAAGGACTGAAGCTTTCTTT.

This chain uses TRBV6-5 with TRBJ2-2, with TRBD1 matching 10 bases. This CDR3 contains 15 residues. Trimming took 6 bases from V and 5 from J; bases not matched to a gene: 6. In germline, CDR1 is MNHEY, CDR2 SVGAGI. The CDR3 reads CASSRDRGGTGELFF. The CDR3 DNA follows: TGTGCCAGCAGCCGGGACAGGGGAGGAACCGGGGAGCTGTTTTTT.

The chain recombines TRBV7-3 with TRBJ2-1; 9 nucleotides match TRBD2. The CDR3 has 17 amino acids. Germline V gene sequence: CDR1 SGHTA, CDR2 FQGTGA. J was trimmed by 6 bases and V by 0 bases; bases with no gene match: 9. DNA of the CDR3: TGTGCCAGCAGCTTAACCCCGACTAGCGGCCCTTCCAATGAGCAGTTCTTC. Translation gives CASSLTPTSGPSNEQFF.

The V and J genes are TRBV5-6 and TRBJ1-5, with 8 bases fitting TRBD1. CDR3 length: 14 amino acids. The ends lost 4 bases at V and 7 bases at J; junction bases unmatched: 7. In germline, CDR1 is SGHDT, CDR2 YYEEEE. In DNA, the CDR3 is TGTGCCAGCAGCATCAGGGGGCTGAGGCAGCCCCAGCATTTT. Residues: CASSIRGLRQPQHF.

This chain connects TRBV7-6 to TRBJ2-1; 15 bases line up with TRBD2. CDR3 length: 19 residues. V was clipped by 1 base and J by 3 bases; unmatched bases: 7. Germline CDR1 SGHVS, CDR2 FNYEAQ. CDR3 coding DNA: TGTGCCAGCAGCTTAGAGGGACTAGCGGGAGGCTACAGCTACAATGAGCAGTTCTTC. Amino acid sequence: CASSLEGLAGGYSYNEQFF. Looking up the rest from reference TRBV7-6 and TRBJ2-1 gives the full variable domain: GAGVSQSPRYKVTKRGQDVALRCDPISGHVSLYWYRQALGQGPEFLTYFNYEAQQDKSGLPNDRFSAERPEGSISTLTIQRTEQRDSAMYRCASSLEGLAGGYSYNEQFFGPGTRLTVL.

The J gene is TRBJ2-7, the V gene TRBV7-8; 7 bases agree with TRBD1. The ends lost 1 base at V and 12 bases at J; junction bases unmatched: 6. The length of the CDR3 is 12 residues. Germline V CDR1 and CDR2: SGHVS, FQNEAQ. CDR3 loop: CASSLVGTETYF. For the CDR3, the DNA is TGTGCCAGCAGCTTAGTGGGGACAGAAACGTACTTC.

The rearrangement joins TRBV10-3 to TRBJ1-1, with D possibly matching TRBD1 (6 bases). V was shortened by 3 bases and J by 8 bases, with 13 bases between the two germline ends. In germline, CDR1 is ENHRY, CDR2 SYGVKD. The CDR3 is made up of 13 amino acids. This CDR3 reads CAISETGRGEAFF. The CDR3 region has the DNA TGTGCCATCAGTGAAACAGGGCGGGGGGAAGCTTTCTTT.

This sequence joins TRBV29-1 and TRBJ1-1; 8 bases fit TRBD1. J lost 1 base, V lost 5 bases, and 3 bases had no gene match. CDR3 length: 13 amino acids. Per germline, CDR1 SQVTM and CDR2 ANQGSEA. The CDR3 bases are TGCAGCGTTACTCAGGGGGCGAACACTGAAGCTTTCTTT. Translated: CSVTQGANTEAFF.

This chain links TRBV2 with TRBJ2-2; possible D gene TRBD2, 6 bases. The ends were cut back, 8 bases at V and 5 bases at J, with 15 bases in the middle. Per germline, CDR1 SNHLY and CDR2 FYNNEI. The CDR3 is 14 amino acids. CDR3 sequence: CASVELAITGELFF. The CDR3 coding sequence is TGTGCCAGCGTGGAGCTAGCGATTACCGGGGAGCTGTTTTTT. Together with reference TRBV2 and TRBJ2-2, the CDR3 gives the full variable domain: EPEVTQTPSHQVTQMGQEVILRCVPISNHLYFYWYRQILGQKVEFLVSFYNNEISEKSEIFDDQFSVERPDGSNFTLKIRSTKLEDSAMYFCASVELAITGELFFGEGSRLTVL.

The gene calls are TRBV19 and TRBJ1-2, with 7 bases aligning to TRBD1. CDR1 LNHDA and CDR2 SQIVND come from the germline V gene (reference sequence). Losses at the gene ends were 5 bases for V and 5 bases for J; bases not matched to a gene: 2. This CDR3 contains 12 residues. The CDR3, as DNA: TGTGCCAGTAGTTTGGGACAGTATGGCTACACCTTC. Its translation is CASSLGQYGYTF.

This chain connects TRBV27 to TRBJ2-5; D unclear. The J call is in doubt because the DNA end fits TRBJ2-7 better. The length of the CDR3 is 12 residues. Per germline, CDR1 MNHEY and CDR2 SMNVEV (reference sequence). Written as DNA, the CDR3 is TGTGCCAGCAGTCCGGGTTCCTACGAGCAGTACTTC. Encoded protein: CASSPGSYEQYF.

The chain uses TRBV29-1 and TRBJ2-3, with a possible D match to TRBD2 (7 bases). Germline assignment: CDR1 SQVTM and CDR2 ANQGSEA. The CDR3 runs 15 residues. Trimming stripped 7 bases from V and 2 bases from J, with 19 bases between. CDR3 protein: CSALRGGGPTDTQYF. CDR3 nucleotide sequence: TGCAGCGCGCTCCGGGGCGGGGGCCCCACAGATACGCAGTATTTT.

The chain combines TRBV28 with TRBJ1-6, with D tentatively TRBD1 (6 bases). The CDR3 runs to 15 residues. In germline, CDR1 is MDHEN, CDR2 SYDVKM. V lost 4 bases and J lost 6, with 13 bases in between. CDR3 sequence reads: CASSSPGQANSPLHF. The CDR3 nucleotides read TGTGCCAGCAGTTCACCGGGACAAGCTAATTCACCCCTCCACTTT.

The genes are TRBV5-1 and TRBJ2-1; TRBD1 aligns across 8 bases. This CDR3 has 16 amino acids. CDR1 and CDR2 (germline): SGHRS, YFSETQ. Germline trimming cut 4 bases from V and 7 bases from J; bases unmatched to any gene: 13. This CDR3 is CASSVTGQGIGNEQFF. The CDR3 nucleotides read TGCGCCAGCAGCGTAACCGGACAGGGAATAGGAAATGAGCAGTTCTTC. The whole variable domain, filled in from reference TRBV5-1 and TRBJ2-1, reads KAGVTQTPRYLIKTRGQQVTLSCSPISGHRSVSWYQQTPGQGLQFLFEYFSETQRNKGNFPGRFSGRQFSNSRSEMNVSTLELGDSALYLCASSVTGQGIGNEQFFGPGTRLTVL.

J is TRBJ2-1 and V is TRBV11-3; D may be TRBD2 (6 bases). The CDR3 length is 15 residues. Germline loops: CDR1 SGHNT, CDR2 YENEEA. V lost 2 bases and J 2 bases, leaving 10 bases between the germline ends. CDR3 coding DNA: TGTGCCAGCAGCTTAACTAGCCTAACCTACAATGAGCAGTTCTTC. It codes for CASSLTSLTYNEQFF. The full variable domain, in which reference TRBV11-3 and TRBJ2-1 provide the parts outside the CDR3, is EAGVVQSPRYKIIEKKQPVAFWCNPISGHNTLYWYLQNLGQGPELLIRYENEEAVDDSQLPKDRFSAERLKGVDSTLKIQPAELGDSAVYLCASSLTSLTYNEQFFGPGTRLTVL.

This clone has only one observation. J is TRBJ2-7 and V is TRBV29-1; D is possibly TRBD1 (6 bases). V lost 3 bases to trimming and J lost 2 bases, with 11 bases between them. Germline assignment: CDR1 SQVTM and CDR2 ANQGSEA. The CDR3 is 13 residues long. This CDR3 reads CSVDGDTTYEQYF. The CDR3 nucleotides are TGCAGCGTTGATGGGGACACTACCTACGAGCAGTACTTC.

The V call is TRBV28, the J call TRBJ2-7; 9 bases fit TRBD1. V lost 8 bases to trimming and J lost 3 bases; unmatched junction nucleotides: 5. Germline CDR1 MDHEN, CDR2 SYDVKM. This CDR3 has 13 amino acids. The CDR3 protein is CASRTGAFYEQYF. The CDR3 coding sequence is TGTGCCAGCCGGACAGGGGCTTTCTACGAGCAGTACTTC.

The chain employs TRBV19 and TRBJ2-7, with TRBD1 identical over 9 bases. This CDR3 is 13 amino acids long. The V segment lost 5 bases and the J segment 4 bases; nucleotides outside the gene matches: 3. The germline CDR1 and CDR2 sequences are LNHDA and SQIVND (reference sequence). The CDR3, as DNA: TGTGCCAGTAGTCGACAGGGGGATTACGAGCAGTACTTC. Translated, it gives CASSRQGDYEQYF. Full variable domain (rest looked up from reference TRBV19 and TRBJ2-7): DGGITQSPKYLFRKEGQNVTLSCEQNLNHDAMYWYRQDPGQGLRLIYYSQIVNDFQKGDIAEGYSVSREKKESFPLTVTSAQKNPTAFYLCASSRQGDYEQYFGPGTRLTVT.

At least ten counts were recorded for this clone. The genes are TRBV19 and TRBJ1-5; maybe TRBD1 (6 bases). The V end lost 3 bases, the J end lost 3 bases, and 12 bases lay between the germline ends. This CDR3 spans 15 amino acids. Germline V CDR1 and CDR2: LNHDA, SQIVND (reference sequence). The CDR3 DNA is TGTGCCAGTAGTATTAGACGGGACAACAATCAGCCCCAGCATTTT. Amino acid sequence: CASSIRRDNNQPQHF.

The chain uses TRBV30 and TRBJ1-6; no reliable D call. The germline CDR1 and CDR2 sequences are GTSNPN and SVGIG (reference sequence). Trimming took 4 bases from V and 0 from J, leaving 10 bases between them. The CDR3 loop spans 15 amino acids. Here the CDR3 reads CAWTRGSSYNSPLHF. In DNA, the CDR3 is TGTGCCTGGACAAGAGGGAGCTCCTATAATTCACCCCTCCACTTT.

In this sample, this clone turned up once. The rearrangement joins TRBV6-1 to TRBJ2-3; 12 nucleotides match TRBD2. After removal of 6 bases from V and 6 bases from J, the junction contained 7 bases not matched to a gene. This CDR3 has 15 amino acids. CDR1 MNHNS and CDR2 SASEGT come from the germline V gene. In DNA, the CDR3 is TGTGCCAGCAGCTCACTAGCGGGGGGTATTGATACGCAGTATTTT. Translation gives CASSSLAGGIDTQYF.

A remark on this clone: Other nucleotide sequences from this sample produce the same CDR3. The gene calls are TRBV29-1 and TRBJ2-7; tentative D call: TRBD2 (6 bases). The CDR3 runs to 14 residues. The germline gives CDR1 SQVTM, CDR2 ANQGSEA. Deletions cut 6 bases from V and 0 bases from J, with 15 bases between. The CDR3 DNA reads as TGCAGCGTCGAAAAGACGGGAGTCTCCTACGAGCAGTACTTC. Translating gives CSVEKTGVSYEQYF.

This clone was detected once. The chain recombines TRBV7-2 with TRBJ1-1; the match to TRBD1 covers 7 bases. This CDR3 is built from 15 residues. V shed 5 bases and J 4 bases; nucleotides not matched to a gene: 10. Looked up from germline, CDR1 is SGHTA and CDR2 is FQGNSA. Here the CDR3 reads CASSIDRAKRTEAFF. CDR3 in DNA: TGTGCCAGCAGCATAGACAGGGCTAAGCGCACTGAAGCTTTCTTT.

CDR3 DNA: TGTGCCAGCAGCAAAGGGGATAGCAATCAGCCCCAGCATTTT. This gives the protein CASSKGDSNQPQHF. The chain links TRBV11-2 to TRBJ1-5; possibly TRBD1 for D (5 bases). The V and J ends lost 5 bases and 0 bases respectively, with 8 bases between them. The CDR3 is 14 amino acids. The V gene's germline CDR1 is SGHAT and CDR2 FQNNGV.

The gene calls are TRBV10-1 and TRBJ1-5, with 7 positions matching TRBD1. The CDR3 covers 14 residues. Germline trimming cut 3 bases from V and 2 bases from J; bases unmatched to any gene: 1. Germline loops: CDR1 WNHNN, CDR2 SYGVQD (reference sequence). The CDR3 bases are TGCGCCAGCAGTGATGACAGGGGCAATCAGCCCCAGCATTTT. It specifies CASSDDRGNQPQHF.

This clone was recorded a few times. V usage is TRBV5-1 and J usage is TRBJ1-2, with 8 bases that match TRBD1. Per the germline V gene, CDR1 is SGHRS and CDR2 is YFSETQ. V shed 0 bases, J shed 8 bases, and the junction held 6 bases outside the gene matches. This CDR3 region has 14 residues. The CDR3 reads CASSLADRGGGYTF. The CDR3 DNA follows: TGCGCCAGCAGCTTGGCCGACAGGGGTGGAGGCTACACCTTC.

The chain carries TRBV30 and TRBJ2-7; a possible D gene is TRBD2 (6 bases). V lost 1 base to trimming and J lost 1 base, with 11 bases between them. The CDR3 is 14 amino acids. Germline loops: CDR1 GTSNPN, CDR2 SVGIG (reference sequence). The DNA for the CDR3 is TGTGCCTGGAGTGAGGGAGGCCCTTCCTACGAGCAGTACTTC. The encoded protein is CAWSEGGPSYEQYF.